The clone carrying this T cell receptor beta chain appeared once. Original analysis: Scientists estimated how many nucleated cells there were by amplifying reference gene primers. Data came from immunoSEQ multiplex PCR; TCRdb stores just in-frame clones and leaves some out. That table is the source of V, J and clone size, and D and trimming were worked out from the DNA. The profile covers around 100,000 clones, with 70% to 85% appearing a single time and 17% taken by the ten largest. The CDR3 covers 13 residues. V was shortened by 5 bases and J by 4 bases, with 11 bases between the two germline ends. Germline CDR1 reads SGHNT; CDR2 reads YENEEA. The entry originates in a study of blood T cell repertoires in COVID-19. Study summary: Acute and convalescent COVID-19 specimens originated in the United States, Italy and Spain. Sources were T cells, B-cell-depleted T cells, or PBMCs; the material itself was cDNA or gDNA.

The sequenced sample consisted of peripheral blood. The chain has TRBV11-3 and TRBJ1-2, with no clear D. The receptor was isolated from a woman aged 60-70 years with acute or convalescent COVID-19. CDR3 amino acids: CASSVREGYGYTF. Here the CDR3 DNA reads TGTGCCAGCAGCGTTCGTGAGGGCTATGGCTACACCTTC.